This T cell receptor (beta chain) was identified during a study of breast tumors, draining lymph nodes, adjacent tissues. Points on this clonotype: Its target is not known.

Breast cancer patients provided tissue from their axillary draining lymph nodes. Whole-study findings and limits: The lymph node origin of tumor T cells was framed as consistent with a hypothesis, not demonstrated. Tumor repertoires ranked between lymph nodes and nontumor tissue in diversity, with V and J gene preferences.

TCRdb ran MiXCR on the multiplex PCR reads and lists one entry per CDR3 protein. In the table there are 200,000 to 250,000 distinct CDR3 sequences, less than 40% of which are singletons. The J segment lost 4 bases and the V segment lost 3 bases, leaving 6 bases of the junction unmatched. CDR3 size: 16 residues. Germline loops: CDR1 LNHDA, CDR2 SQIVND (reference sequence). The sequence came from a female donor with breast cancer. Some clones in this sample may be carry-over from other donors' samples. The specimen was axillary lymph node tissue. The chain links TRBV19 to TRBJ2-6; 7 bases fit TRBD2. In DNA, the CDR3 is TGTGCCAGTAGTATCGTGGCGGGAGAGGGGGCCAACGTCCTGACTTTC. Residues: CASSIVAGEGANVLTF.